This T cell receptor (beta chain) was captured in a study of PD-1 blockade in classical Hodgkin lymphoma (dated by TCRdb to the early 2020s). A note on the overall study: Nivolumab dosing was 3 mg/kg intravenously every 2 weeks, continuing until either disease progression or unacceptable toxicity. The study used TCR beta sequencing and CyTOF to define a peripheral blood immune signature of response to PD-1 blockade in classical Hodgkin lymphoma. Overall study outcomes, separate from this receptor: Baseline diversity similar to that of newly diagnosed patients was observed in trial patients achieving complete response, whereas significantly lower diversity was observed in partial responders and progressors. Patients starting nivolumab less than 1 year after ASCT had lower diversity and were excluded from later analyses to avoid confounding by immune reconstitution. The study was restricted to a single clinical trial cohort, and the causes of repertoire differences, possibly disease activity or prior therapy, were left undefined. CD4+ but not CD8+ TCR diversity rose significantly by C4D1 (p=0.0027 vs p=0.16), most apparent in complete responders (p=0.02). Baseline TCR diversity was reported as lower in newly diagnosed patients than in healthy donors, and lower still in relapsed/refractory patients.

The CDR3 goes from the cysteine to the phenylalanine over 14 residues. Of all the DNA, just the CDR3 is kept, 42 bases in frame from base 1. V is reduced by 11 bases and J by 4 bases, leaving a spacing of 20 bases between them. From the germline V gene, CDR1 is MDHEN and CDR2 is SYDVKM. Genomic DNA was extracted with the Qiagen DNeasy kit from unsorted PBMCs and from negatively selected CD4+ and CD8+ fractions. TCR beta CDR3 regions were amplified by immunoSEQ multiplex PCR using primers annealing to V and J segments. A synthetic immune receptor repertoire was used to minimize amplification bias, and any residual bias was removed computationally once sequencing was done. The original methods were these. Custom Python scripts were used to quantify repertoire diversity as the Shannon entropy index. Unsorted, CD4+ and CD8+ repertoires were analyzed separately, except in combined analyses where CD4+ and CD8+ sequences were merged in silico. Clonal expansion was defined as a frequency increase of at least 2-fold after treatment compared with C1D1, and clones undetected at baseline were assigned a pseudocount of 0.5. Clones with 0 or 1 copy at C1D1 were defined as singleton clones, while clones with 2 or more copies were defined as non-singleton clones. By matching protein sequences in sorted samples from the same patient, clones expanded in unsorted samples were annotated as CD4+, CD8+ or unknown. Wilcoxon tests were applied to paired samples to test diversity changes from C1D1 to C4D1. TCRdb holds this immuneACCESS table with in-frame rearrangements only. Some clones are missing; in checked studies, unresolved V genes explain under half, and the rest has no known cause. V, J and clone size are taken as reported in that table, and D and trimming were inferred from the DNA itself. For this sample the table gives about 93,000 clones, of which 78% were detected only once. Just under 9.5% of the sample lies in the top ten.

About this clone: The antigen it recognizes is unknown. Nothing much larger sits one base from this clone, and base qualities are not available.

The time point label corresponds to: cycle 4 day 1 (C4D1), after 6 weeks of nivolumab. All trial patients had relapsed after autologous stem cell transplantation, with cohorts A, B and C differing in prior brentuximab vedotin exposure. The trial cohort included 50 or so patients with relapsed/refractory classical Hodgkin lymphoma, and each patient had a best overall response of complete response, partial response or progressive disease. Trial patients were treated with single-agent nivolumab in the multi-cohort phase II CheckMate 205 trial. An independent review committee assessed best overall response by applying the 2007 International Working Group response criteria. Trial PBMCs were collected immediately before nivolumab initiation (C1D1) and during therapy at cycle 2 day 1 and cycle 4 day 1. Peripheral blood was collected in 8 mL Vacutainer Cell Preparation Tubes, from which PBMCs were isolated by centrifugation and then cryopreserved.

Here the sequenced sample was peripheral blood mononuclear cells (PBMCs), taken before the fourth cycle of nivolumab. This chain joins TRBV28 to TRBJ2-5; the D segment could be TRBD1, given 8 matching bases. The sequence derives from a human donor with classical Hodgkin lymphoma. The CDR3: CAGRDRSLGETQYF. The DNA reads TGTGCCGGGAGGGACAGGAGTTTAGGAGAGACCCAGTACTTC. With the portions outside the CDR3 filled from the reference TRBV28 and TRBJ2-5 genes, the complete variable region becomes DVKVTQSSRYLVKRTGEKVFLECVQDMDHENMFWYRQDPGLGLRLIYFSYDVKMKEKGDIPEGYSVSREKKERFSLILESASTNQTSMYLCAGRDRSLGETQYFGPGTRLLVL.